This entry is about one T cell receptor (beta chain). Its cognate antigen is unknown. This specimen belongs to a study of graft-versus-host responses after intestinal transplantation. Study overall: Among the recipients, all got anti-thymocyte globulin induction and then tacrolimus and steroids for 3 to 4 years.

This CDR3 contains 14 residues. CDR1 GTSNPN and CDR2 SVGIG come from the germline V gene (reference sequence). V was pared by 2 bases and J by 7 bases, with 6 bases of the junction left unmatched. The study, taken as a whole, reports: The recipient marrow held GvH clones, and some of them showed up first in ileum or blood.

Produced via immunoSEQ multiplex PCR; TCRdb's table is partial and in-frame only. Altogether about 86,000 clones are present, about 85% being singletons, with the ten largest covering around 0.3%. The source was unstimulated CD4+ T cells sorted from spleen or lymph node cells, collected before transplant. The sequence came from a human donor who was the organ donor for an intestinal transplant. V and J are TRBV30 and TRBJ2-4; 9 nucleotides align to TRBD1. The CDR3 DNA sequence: TGTGCCTGGAGTTGGGACAGGGCAAATAACATTCAGTACTTC. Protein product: CAWSWDRANNIQYF.